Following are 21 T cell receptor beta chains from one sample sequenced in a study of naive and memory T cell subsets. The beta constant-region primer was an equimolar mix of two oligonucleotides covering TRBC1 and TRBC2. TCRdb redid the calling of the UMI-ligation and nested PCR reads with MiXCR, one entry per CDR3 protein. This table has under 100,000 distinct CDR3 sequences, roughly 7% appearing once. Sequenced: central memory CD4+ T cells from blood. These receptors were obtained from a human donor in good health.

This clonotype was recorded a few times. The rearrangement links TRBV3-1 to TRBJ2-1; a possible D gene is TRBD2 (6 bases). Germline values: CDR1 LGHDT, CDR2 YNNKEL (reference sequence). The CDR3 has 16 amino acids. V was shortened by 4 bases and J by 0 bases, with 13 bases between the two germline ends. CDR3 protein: CASSPRLGSSYNEQFF. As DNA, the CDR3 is TGTGCCAGCAGCCCACGACTAGGGAGCTCCTACAATGAGCAGTTCTTC.

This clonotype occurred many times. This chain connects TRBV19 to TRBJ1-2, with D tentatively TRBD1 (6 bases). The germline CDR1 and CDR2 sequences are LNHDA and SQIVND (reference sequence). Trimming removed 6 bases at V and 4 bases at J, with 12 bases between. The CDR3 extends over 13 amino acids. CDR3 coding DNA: TGTGCCAGTAGACGGGACATGGCCTATGGCTACACCTTC. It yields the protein CASRRDMAYGYTF.

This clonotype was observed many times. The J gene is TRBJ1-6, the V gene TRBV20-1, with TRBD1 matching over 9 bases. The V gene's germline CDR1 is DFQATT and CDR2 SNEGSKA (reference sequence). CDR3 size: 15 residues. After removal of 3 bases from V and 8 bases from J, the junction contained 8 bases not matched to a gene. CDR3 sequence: CSARTGGLTYSPLHF. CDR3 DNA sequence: TGCAGTGCTAGGACAGGGGGTTTGACATATTCACCCCTCCACTTT.

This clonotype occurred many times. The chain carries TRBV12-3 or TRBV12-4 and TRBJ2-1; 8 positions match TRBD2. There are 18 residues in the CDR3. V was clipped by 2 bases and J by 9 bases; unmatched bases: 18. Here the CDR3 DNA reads TGTGCCAGCAGTTTACAAACAACTACTAGCGGCATCTTACTTGAGCAGTTCTTC. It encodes CASSLQTTTSGILLEQFF.

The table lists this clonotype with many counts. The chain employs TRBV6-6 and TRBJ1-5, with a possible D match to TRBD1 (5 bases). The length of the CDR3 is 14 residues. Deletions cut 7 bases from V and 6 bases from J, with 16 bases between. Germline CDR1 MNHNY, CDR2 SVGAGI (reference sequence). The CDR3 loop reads CASIKGGAPQPQHF. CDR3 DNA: TGTGCCAGCATTAAAGGCGGGGCCCCTCAGCCCCAGCATTTT.

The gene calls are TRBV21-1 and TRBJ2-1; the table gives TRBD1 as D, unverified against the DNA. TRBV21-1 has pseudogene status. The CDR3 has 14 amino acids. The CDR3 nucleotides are TGTGCCAGCAGCAAAGGGGCAGGGTCTAATGAGCAGTTCTTC. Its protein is CASSKGAGSNEQFF.

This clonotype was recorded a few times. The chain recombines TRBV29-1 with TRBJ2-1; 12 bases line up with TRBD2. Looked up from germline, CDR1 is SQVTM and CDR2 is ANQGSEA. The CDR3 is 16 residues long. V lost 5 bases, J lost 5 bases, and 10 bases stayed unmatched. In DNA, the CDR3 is TGCAGCGTTAACGGACTAGCGGGACGAGGGGACAATGAGCAGTTCTTC. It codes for CSVNGLAGRGDNEQFF.

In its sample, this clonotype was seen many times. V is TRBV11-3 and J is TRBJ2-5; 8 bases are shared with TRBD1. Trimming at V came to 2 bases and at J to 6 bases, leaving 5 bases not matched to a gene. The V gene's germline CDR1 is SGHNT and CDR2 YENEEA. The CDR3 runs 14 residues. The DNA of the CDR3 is TGTGCCAGCAGCTTACAGGGGGCGAGGAAGACCCAGTACTTC. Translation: CASSLQGARKTQYF. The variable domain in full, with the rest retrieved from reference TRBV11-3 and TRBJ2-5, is EAGVVQSPRYKIIEKKQPVAFWCNPISGHNTLYWYLQNLGQGPELLIRYENEEAVDDSQLPKDRFSAERLKGVDSTLKIQPAELGDSAVYLCASSLQGARKTQYFGPGTRLLVL.

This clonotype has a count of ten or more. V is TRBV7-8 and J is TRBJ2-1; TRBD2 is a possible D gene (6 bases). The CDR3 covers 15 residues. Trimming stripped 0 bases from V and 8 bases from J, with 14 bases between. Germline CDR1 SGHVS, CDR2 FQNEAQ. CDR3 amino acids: CASSLAGGLRYEQFF. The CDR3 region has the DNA TGTGCCAGCAGCTTAGCGGGGGGACTGCGGTATGAGCAGTTCTTC.

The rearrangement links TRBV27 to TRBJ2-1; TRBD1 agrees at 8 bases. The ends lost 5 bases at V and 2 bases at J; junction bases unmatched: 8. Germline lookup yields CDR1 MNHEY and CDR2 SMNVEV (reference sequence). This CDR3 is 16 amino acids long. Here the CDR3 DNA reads TGTGCCAGCAGTACACGAGGACAGGGCCCCTACAATGAGCAGTTCTTC. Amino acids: CASSTRGQGPYNEQFF.

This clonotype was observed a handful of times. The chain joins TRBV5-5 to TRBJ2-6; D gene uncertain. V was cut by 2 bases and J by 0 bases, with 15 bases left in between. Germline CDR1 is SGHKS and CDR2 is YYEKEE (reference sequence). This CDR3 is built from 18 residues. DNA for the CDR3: TGTGCCAGCAGCTTTAACGTACATGGATCCTCTGGGGCCAACGTCCTGACTTTC. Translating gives CASSFNVHGSSGANVLTF. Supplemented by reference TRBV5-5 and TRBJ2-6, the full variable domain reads DAGVTQSPTHLIKTRGQQVTLRCSPISGHKSVSWYQQVLGQGPQFIFQYYEKEERGRGNFPDRFSARQFPNYSSELNVNALLLGDSALYLCASSFNVHGSSGANVLTFGAGSRLTVL.

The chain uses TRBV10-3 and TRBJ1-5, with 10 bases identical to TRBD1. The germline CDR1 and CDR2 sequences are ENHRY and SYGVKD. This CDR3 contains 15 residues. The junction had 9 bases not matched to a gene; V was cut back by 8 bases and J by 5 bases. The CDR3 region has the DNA TGTGCCATCTCAACCGGGACAGGGGTTGATCAGCCCCAGCATTTT. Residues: CAISTGTGVDQPQHF.

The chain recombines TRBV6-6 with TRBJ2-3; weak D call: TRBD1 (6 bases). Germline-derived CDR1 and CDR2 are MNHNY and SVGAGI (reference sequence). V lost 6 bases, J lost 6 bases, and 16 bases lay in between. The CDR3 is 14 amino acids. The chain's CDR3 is CASREQGGLDTQYF. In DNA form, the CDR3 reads TGTGCCAGCAGGGAACAGGGTGGGTTGGATACGCAGTATTTT.

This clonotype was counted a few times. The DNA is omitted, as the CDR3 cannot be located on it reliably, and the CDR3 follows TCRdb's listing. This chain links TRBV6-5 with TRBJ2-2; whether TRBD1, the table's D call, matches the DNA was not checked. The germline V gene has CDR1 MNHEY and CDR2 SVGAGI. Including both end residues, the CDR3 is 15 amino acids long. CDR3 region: CASSYFGAGSGELFF.

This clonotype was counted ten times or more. DNA of the CDR3: TGTGCCAGTCGAGTCCGGGACAGGGACACTGAAGCTTTCTTT. Translating it yields CASRVRDRDTEAFF. The chain joins TRBV6-1 to TRBJ1-1, with TRBD1 matching 9 bases. The CDR3 sequence is 14 residues long. V lost 9 bases to trimming and J lost 3 bases; unmatched junction nucleotides: 8. In germline, CDR1 is MNHNS, CDR2 SASEGT.

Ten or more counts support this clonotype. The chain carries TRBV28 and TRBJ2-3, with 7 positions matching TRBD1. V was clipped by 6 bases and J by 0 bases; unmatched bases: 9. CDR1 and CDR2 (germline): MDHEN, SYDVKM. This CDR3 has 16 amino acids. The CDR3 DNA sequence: TGTGCCAGCAGCAGTCTTGGGACAGTAAGCACAGATACGCAGTATTTT. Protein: CASSSLGTVSTDTQYF.

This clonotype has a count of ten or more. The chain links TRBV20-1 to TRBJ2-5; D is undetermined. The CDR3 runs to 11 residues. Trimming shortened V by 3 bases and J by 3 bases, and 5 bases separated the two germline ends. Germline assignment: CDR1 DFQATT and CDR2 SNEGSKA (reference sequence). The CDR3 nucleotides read TGCAGTGCTAGTACAGAAGAGACCCAGTACTTC. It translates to CSASTEETQYF.

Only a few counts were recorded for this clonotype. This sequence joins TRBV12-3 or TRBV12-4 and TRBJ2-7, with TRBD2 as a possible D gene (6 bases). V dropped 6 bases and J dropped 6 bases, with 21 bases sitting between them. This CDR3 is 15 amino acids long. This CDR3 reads CASSRVSGIFFEQYF. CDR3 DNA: TGTGCCAGCAGCCGCGTTAGCGGTATTTTTTTCGAGCAGTACTTC.

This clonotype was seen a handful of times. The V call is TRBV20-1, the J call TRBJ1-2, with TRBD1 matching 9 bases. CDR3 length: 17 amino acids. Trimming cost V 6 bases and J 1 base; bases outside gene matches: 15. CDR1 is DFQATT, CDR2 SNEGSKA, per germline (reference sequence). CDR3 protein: CSAPIGPGTGFNYGYTF. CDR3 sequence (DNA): TGCAGTGCCCCCATTGGTCCCGGGACAGGGTTTAACTATGGCTACACCTTC.

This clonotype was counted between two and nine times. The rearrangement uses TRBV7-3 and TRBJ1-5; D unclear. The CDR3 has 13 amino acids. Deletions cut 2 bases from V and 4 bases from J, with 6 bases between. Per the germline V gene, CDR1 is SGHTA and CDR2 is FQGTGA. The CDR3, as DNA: TGTGCCAGCAGCTTATCTAGAAATCAGCCCCAGCATTTT. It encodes CASSLSRNQPQHF.

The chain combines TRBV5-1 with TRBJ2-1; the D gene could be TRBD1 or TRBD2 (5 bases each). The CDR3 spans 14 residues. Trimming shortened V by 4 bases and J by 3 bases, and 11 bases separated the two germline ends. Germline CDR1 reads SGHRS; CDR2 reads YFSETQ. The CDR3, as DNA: TGCGCCAGCAGCCGGGACGTGAACTACAATGAGCAGTTCTTC. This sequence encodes CASSRDVNYNEQFF.